This T cell receptor (beta chain) comes out of a study of Tregs in tolerant kidney transplant recipients. Unstimulated regulatory T cells (CD4+CD25+CD127-), CD4+CD25- non-regulatory cells, CD4 and CD8 cells were FACS-sorted from thawed PBMCs. Study results and limitations: The small number of patients limits these findings pending further validation.

About this clone itself: Its antigen is not known.

V lost 5 bases, J lost 2 bases, and 8 bases lay in between. Germline CDR1 SGHNT, CDR2 YENEEA. This CDR3 has 13 amino acids. Clones were read by immunoSEQ multiplex PCR, and TCRdb kept only the in-frame ones, dropping some. The sample lists about 240,000 clones, approximately 83% occurring once. V usage is TRBV11-3 and J usage is TRBJ2-3; the D is unclear. The TCR was taken from a human donor in good health. Sample: CD4+ T cells from blood. CDR3 protein: CASSTWDTDTQYF. The CDR3 DNA reads as TGTGCCAGCAGCACCTGGGACACAGATACGCAGTATTTT.